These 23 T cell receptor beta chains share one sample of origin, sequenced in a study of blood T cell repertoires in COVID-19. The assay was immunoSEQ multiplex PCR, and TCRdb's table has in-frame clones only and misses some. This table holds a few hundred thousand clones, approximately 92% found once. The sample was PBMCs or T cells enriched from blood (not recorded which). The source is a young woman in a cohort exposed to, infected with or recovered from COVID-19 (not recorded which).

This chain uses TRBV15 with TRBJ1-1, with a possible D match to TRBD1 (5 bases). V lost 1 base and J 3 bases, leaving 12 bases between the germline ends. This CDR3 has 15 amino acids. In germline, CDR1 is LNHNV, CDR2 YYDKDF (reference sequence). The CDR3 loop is CATSRVETEDTEAFF. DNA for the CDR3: TGTGCCACCAGCAGAGTAGAGACAGAGGACACTGAAGCTTTCTTT.

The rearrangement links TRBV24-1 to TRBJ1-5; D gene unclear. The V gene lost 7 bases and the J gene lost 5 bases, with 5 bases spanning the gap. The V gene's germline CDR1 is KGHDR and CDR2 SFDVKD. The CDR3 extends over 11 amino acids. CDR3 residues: CATRVDQPQHF. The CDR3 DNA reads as TGTGCCACCAGGGTAGATCAGCCCCAGCATTTT.

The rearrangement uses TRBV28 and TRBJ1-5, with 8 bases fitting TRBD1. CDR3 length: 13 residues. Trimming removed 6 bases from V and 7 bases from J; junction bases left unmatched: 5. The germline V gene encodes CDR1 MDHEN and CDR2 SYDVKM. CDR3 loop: CASRVQGAQPQHF. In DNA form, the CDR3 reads TGTGCCAGCAGAGTCCAGGGGGCGCAGCCCCAGCATTTT.

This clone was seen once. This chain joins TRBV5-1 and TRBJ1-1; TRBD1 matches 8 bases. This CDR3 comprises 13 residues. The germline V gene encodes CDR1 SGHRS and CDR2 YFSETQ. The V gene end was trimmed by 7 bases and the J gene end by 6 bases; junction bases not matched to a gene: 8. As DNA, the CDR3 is TGCGCCAGCGGGCCAGCACAGGGGGCTGAAGCTTTCTTT. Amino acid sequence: CASGPAQGAEAFF.

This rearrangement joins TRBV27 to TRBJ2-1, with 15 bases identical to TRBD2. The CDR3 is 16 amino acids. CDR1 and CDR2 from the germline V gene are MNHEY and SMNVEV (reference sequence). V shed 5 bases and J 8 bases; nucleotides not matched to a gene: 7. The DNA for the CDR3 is TGTGCCAGCAGTAGAGGGACTAGCGGGGGGAGGTATGAGCAGTTCTTC. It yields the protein CASSRGTSGGRYEQFF.

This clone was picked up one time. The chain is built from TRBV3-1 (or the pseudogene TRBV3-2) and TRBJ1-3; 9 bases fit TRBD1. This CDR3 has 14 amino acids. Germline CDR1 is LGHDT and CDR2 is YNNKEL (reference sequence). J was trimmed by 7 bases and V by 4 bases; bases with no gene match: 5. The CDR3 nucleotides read TGTGCCAGCAGCCCCACAGGACAGGGGAACACCATATATTTT. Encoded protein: CASSPTGQGNTIYF.

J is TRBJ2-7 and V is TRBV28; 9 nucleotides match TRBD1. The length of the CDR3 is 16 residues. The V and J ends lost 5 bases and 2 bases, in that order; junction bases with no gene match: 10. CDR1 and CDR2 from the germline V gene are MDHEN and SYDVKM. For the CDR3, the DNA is TGTGCCAGCAGTACGACGCCGGGACAGGGAACCTACGAGCAGTACTTC. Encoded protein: CASSTTPGQGTYEQYF.

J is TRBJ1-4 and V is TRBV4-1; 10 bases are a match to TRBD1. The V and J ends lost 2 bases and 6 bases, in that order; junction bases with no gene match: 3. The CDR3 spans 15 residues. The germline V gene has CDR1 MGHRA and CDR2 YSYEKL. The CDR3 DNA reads TGCGCCAGCAGCCAAACCGGGACAGGGGATGAAAAACTGTTTTTT. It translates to CASSQTGTGDEKLFF.

The CDR3: CASRRGGSSYEQYF. CDR3 coding DNA: TGTGCCAGCAGGAGGGGCGGGAGCTCCTACGAGCAGTACTTC. The chain couples TRBV28 to TRBJ2-7; 7 nucleotides match TRBD2. Germline-derived CDR1 and CDR2 are MDHEN and SYDVKM. The CDR3 runs 14 residues. The trim removed 6 bases at V and 0 bases at J, leaving 5 bases unmatched.

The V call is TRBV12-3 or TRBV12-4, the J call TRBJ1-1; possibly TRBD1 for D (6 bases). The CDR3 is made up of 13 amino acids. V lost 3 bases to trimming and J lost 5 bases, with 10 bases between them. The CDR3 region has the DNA TGTGCCAGCAGTTTGGTAGGGGGAACTGAAGCTTTCTTT. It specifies CASSLVGGTEAFF.

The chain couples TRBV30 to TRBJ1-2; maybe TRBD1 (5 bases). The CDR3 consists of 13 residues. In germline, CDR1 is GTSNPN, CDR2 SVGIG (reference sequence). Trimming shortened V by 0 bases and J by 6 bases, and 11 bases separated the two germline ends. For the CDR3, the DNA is TGTGCCTGGAGTGTAGGTCAGGGTCATGGCTACACCTTC. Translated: CAWSVGQGHGYTF.

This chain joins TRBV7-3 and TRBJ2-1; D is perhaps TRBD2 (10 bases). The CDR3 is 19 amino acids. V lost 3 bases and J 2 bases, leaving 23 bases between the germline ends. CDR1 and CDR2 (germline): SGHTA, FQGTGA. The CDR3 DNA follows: TGTGCCAGCAGCTTTGGACAGGGGTTCCTAGCGGGGGCCTACAATGAGCAGTTCTTC. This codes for CASSFGQGFLAGAYNEQFF.

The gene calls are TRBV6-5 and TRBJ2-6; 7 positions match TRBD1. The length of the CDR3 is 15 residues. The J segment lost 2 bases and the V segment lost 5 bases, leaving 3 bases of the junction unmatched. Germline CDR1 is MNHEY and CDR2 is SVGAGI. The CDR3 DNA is TGTGCCAGCAGTCACGGGACAGCTGGGGCCAACGTCCTGACTTTC. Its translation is CASSHGTAGANVLTF.

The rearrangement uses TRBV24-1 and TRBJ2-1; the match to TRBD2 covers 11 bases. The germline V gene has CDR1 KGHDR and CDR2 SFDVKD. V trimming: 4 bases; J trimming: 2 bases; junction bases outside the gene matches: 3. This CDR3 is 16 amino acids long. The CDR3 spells CATSELAGAPYNEQFF. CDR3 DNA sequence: TGTGCCACCAGTGAACTAGCGGGAGCCCCCTACAATGAGCAGTTCTTC.

In nucleotides, the CDR3 is TGTGCCAGCAGTGCCGGACAGCGCTATGGCTACACCTTC. This translates into CASSAGQRYGYTF. This sequence joins TRBV6-4 and TRBJ1-2; maybe TRBD1 (6 bases). Trimming pared 4 bases from V and 4 bases from J, leaving 10 bases between. Germline lookup yields CDR1 MRHNA and CDR2 SNTAGT. The length of the CDR3 is 13 residues.

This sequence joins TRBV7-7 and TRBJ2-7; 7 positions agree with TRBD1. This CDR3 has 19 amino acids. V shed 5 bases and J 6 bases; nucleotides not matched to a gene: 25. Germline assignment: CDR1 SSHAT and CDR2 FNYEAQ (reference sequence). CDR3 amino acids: CASSTEGDREEATQGEQYF. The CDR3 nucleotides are TGTGCCAGCAGCACCGAGGGAGACAGGGAAGAGGCGACTCAAGGCGAGCAGTACTTC.

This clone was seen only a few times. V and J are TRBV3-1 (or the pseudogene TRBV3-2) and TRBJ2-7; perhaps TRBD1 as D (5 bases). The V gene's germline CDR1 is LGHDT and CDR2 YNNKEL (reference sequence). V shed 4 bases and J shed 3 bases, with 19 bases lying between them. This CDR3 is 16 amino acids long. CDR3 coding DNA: TGTGCCAGCAGCCCTTCTTACCGAACAGGTGACTACGAGCAGTACTTC. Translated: CASSPSYRTGDYEQYF.

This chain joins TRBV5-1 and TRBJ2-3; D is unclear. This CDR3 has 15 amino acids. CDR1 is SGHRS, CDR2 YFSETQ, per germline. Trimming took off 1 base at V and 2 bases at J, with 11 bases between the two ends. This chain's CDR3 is CASSLSVADTDTQYF. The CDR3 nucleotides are TGCGCCAGCAGCTTGTCGGTTGCGGACACAGATACGCAGTATTTT. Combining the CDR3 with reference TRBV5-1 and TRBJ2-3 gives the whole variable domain KAGVTQTPRYLIKTRGQQVTLSCSPISGHRSVSWYQQTPGQGLQFLFEYFSETQRNKGNFPGRFSGRQFSNSRSEMNVSTLELGDSALYLCASSLSVADTDTQYFGPGTRLTVL.

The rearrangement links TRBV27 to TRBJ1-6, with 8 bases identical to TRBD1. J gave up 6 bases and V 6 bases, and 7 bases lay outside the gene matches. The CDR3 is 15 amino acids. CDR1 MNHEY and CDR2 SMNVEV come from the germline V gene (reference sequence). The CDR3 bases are TGTGCCAGCAGCCACGACAGGGGAGGTAATTCACCCCTCCACTTT. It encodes CASSHDRGGNSPLHF.

As DNA, the CDR3 is TGTGCCAGACAATTGACAGAGACAAACTACGAGCAGTACTTC. It encodes CARQLTETNYEQYF. This chain connects TRBV2 to TRBJ2-7; maybe TRBD1 (5 bases). Trimming took 9 bases from V and 3 from J, leaving 18 bases between them. Germline V gives CDR1 SNHLY, CDR2 FYNNEI. The CDR3 has 14 amino acids.

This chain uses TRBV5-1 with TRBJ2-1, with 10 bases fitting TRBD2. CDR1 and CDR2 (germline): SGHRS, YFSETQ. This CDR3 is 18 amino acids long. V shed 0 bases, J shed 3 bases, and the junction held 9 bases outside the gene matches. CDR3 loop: CASSLEGAGGPIYNEQFF. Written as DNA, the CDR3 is TGCGCCAGCAGCTTGGAAGGAGCGGGAGGGCCAATCTACAATGAGCAGTTCTTC.

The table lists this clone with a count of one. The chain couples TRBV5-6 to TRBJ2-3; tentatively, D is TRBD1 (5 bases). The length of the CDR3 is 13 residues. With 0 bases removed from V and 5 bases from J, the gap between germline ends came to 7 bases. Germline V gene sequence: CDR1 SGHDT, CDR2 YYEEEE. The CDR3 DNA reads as TGTGCCAGCAGCTTGGTTAGGGGAGATACGCAGTATTTT. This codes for CASSLVRGDTQYF.

The CDR3 region has the DNA TGTGCCAGCAGTTCCGCTCGAGGGAGGGCCTATAATTCACCCCTCCACTTT. Protein product: CASSSARGRAYNSPLHF. The V gene is TRBV27, the J gene TRBJ1-6; D gene ambiguous. Trimming pared 4 bases from V and 2 bases from J, leaving 15 bases between. Germline CDR1 reads MNHEY; CDR2 reads SMNVEV (reference sequence). The CDR3 is made up of 17 amino acids.